These 13 T cell receptor beta chains were sequenced from one sample in a study of neoadjuvant anti-PD-1 for oral cavity cancer. Some clones are missing from TCRdb's copy, which holds only in-frame ones; the method was immunoSEQ multiplex PCR. The table has 13,000 to 15,000 clones, roughly three fifths seen once. This specimen consisted of PBMCs, obtained before nivolumab (anti-PD-1) treatment. The receptors derive from a person between 40 and 79 years old with oral cavity squamous cell carcinoma.

J is TRBJ2-1 and V is TRBV5-4, with TRBD2 identical over 10 bases. The CDR3 covers 16 residues. J lost 2 bases, V lost 3 bases, and 5 bases had no gene match. Per the germline V gene, CDR1 is SGHNT and CDR2 is YYREEE (reference sequence). The CDR3, as DNA: TGTGCCAGCAGCTCCACAGCGGGAGGGCCCTACAATGAGCAGTTCTTC. It codes for CASSSTAGGPYNEQFF.

V and J are TRBV5-6 and TRBJ1-3; no reliable D call. The CDR3 is 17 residues long. Germline CDR1 is SGHDT and CDR2 is YYEEEE. V was trimmed by 2 bases and J by 0 bases, leaving 15 bases between them. The CDR3 here is CASSLTSQRPSGNTIYF. DNA for the CDR3: TGTGCCAGCAGCTTAACGTCCCAGAGGCCCTCTGGAAACACCATATATTTT.

This clone was seen a handful of times. V and J are TRBV5-5 and TRBJ2-7; maybe TRBD2 (6 bases). The V end was cut by 4 bases, the J end by 6 bases, with 23 bases between. This CDR3 contains 16 residues. CDR1 and CDR2 (germline): SGHKS, YYEKEE (reference sequence). CDR3 coding DNA: TGTGCCAGCAGCGAGACATCCGGGACTTTGGGTAGCGAGCAGTACTTC. The encoded protein is CASSETSGTLGSEQYF.

The V gene is TRBV9, the J gene TRBJ1-2, with a tentative D call TRBD1 (5 bases). Germline values: CDR1 SGDLS, CDR2 YYNGEE. The V gene lost 2 bases and the J gene lost 9 bases, with 17 bases spanning the gap. The CDR3 spans 14 residues. The CDR3 here is CASSVKARETSYTF. CDR3 bases: TGTGCCAGCAGCGTGAAGGCCAGGGAGACTAGCTACACCTTC.

The chain uses TRBV7-6 and TRBJ2-5, with 10 nucleotides matching TRBD2. The CDR3 loop spans 16 amino acids. CDR1 is SGHVS and CDR2 is FNYEAQ in the germline V gene. Germline trimming cut 4 bases from V and 5 bases from J; bases unmatched to any gene: 10. CDR3 nucleotides: TGTGCCAGCAGCTCCTTGAGCGGGGGGGCGGGGGAGACCCAGTACTTC. This translates into CASSSLSGGAGETQYF. Using reference TRBV7-6 and TRBJ2-5 for the parts outside the CDR3, the full variable domain is GAGVSQSPRYKVTKRGQDVALRCDPISGHVSLYWYRQALGQGPEFLTYFNYEAQQDKSGLPNDRFSAERPEGSISTLTIQRTEQRDSAMYRCASSSLSGGAGETQYFGPGTRLLVL.

This chain uses TRBV29-1 with TRBJ2-7, with 7 bases identical to TRBD2. V shed 4 bases and J 2 bases; nucleotides not matched to a gene: 5. Germline CDR1 and CDR2: SQVTM and ANQGSEA. This CDR3 contains 13 residues. The CDR3 sequence is CSVGSGTTYEQYF. The CDR3 bases are TGCAGCGTTGGCAGCGGGACGACCTACGAGCAGTACTTC.

This chain connects TRBV27 to TRBJ2-7, with TRBD2 matching over 14 bases. This CDR3 has 14 residues. Per the germline V gene, CDR1 is MNHEY and CDR2 is SMNVEV (reference sequence). With V trimmed by 5 bases and J by 4 bases, 1 base remained unmatched. DNA for the CDR3: TGTGCCAGCAGTCGGACTAGCGGGGGGTACGAGCAGTACTTC. This codes for CASSRTSGGYEQYF.

In DNA form, the CDR3 reads TGTGCCAGCAGCTTAGATAGGGTCTACGAGCAGTACTTC. Its protein is CASSLDRVYEQYF. The V call is TRBV7-8, the J call TRBJ2-7; no clear D. The length of the CDR3 is 13 residues. Trimming pared 1 base from V and 3 bases from J, leaving 7 bases between. The germline V gene encodes CDR1 SGHVS and CDR2 FQNEAQ.

CDR3 coding DNA: TGTGCCACCCTGGACAGGGGGAGCAATCAGCCCCAGCATTTT. This gives the protein CATLDRGSNQPQHF. The J gene is TRBJ1-5, the V gene TRBV10-3, with TRBD1 matching over 10 bases. V shed 10 bases and J 1 base; nucleotides not matched to a gene: 4. The CDR3 is 14 amino acids. CDR1 is ENHRY, CDR2 SYGVKD, per germline.

The genes are TRBV2 and TRBJ2-3; D unresolved. Germline lookup yields CDR1 SNHLY and CDR2 FYNNEI. V shed 1 base and J shed 0 bases, with 11 bases lying between them. CDR3 length: 16 residues. CDR3 protein: CASSEVTVTSTDTQYF. CDR3 nucleotides: TGTGCCAGCAGTGAAGTTACGGTGACTAGCACAGATACGCAGTATTTT.

CDR3 sequence: CASSLDRVPGNTIYF. CDR3 nucleotide sequence: TGTGCCAGCAGCTTAGACAGGGTTCCCGGAAACACCATATATTTT. The chain carries TRBV11-2 and TRBJ1-3; D might be TRBD1 (5 bases). The V gene lost 0 bases and the J gene lost 4 bases, with 10 bases spanning the gap. The length of the CDR3 is 15 residues. Germline assignment: CDR1 SGHAT and CDR2 FQNNGV. Drawing the rest from reference TRBV11-2 and TRBJ1-3, the complete variable domain is EAGVAQSPRYKIIEKRQSVAFWCNPISGHATLYWYQQILGQGPKLLIQFQNNGVVDDSQLPKDRFSAERLKGVDSTLKIQPAKLEDSAVYLCASSLDRVPGNTIYFGEGSWLTVV.

This clone has more than one count but fewer than ten. CDR3 loop: CASSLMPGRGAFF. CDR3 sequence (DNA): TGTGCCAGCAGTTTAATGCCGGGCCGGGGGGCTTTCTTT. The chain employs TRBV27 and TRBJ1-1; weak D call: TRBD1 (5 bases). The CDR3 consists of 13 residues. Trimming pared 2 bases from V and 11 bases from J, leaving 15 bases between. From germline, CDR1 is MNHEY and CDR2 SMNVEV (reference sequence).

This clone occurred a few times. The chain combines TRBV28 with TRBJ1-3; D remains ambiguous. Per the germline V gene, CDR1 is MDHEN and CDR2 is SYDVKM. This CDR3 spans 19 amino acids. Trimming pared 6 bases from V and 4 bases from J, leaving 28 bases between. DNA for the CDR3: TGTGCCAGCAGATTCAGAATTACCCGGACCGCTCAACGAGGAAACACCATATATTTT. It translates to CASRFRITRTAQRGNTIYF.